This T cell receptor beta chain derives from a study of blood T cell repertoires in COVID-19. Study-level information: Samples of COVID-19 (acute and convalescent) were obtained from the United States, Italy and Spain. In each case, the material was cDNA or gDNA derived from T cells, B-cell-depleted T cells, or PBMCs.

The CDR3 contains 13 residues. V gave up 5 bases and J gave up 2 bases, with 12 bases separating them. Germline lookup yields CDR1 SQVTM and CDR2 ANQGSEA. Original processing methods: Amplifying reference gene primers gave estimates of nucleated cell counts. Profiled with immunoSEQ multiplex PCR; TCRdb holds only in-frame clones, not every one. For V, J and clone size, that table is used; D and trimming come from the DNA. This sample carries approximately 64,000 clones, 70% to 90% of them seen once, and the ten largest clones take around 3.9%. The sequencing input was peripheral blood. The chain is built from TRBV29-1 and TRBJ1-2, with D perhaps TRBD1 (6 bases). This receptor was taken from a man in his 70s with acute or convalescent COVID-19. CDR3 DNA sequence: TGCAGCGTTTCATACAGGGAAAACTATGGCTACACCTTC. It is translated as CSVSYRENYGYTF.